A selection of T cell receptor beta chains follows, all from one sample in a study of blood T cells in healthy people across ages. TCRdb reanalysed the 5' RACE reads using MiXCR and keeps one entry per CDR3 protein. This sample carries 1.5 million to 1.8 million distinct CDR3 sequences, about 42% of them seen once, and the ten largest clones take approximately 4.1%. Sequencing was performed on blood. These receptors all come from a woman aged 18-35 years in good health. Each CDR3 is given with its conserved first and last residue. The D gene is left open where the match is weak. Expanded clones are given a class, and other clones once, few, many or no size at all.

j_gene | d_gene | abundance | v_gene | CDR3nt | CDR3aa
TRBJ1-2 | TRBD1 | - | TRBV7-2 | TGTGCCAGCAGCGTTCGACAGGGCAACTATGGCTACACCTTC | CASSVRQGNYGYTF
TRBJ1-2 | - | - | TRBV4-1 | TGCGCCAGCAGCCAAGAGTCAGGGAGAATCTATGGCTACACCTTC | CASSQESGRIYGYTF
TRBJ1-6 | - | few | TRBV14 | TGTGCCAGCAGCCAAGATGCCGGCAGGGATAATTCACCCCTCCACTTT | CASSQDAGRDNSPLHF
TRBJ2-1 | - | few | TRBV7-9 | TGTGCCAGCAGGTCAGGCGGGGCCCTTTCCTACAATGAGCAGTTCTTC | CASRSGGALSYNEQFF
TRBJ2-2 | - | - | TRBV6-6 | TGTGCCAGCAATGGACTACCTACGAACACCGGGGAGCTGTTTTTT | CASNGLPTNTGELFF
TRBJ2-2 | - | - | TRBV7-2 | TGTGCCAGCAGCTTAAGGGTGCTCATACTCGCGAACACCGGGGAGCTGTTTTTT | CASSLRVLILANTGELFF
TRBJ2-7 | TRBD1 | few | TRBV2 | TGTGCCACCGATCGGACAGGGGAAGAAGAGCAGTACTTC | CATDRTGEEEQYF
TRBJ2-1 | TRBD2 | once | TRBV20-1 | TGCAGTGCTAGTGGGCGGGGGGAATACAATGAGCAGTTCTTC | CSASGRGEYNEQFF
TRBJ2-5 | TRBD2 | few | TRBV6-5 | TGTGCCAGCACCGGGACTAATCAAGAGACCCAGTACTTC | CASTGTNQETQYF
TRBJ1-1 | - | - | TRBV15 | TGTGCCACCAGCACAGGGAACGTGAACACTGAAGCTTTCTTT | CATSTGNVNTEAFF
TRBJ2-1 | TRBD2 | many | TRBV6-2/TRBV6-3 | TGTGCCAGCAGTCGCCTTCCTCTACTAGCGGGGACCTACAATGAGCAGTTCTTC | CASSRLPLLAGTYNEQFF
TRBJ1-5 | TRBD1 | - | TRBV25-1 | TGTGCCAGCAGGGGACAGGGCAGCAATCAGCCCCAGCATTTT | CASRGQGSNQPQHF
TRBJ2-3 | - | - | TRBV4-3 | TGCGCCAGCAGCCAAGAAGGCAGACACACAGATACGCAGTATTTT | CASSQEGRHTDTQYF
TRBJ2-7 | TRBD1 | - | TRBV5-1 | TGCGCCAGCAGCGTGTATAAGGGACAGTACGAGCAGTACTTC | CASSVYKGQYEQYF
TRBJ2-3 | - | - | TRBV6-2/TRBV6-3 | TGTGCCAGCAGTGACCAGACAGGCCGAGTGGCAGATACGCAGTATTTT | CASSDQTGRVADTQYF
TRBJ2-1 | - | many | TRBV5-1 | TGCGCCAGTGCGACTAATCCCTACAATGAGCAGTTCTTC | CASATNPYNEQFF
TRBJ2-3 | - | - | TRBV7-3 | TGTGCCAGCAGCCCTCCCGGGACCCGTAGTACGCAGTATTTT | CASSPPGTRSTQYF
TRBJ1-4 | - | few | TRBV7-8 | TGTGCCAGCAGCTTACTAGGGGCTCTCGAAAAACTGTTTTTT | CASSLLGALEKLFF
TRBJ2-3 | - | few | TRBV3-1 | TGTGCCAGCAGCCAATTCCTGGGGGCAGATACGCAGTATTTT | CASSQFLGADTQYF
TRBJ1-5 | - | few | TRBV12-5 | TGTGCTAGTGGTTTGGTACTGGGGCCAAGGGGCAATCAGCCCCAGCATTTT | CASGLVLGPRGNQPQHF
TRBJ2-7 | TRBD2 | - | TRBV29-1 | TGCAGCGCCGGACTAGCGGGAGCGTACAATGAGCAGTACTTC | CSAGLAGAYNEQYF
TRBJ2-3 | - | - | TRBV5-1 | TGCGCCAGCAGCCCCGGACTATATCGCACAGATACGCAGTATTTT | CASSPGLYRTDTQYF
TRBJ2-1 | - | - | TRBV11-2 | TGTGCCAGCAGCTTAGCCCGGTTCAGCTCGGGGTACAATGAGCAGTTCTTC | CASSLARFSSGYNEQFF
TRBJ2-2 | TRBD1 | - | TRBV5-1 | TGCGCCAGCAGCTTCGCCCGAGACAGGGGGCGCGCCGGGGAGCTGTTTTTT | CASSFARDRGRAGELFF
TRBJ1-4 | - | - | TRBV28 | TGTGCCAGCAGTTTAATTACAGCGAATGAAAAACTGTTTTTT | CASSLITANEKLFF
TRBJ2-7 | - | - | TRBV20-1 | TGCAGTGCTAGAGATTACAGGACGTACGAGCAGTACTTC | CSARDYRTYEQYF
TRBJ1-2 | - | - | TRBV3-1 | TGTGCCAGCAGCCAAGAGGGCGGGAGAGACTATGGCTACACCTTC | CASSQEGGRDYGYTF
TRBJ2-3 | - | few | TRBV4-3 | TGCGCCAGCAGCCAAGCCCACCTGGGGGGCACAGATACGCAGTATTTT | CASSQAHLGGTDTQYF
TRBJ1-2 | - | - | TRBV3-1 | TGTGCCAGCAGCCAAGGCCCCGCCAGTGTTTATGGCTACACCTTC | CASSQGPASVYGYTF
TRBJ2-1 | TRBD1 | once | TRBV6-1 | TGTGCCAGCAGCAGCAGGGGGCTGAGGGTCCCCTACAATGAGCAGTTCTTC | CASSSRGLRVPYNEQFF
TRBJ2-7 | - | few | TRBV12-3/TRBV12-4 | TGTGCCAGCAGTTCTTTAGGGGACGAGCAGTACTTC | CASSSLGDEQYF
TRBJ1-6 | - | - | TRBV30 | TGTGCCTGGAGTGGCCCTCAGCGATTACCCCTCCACTTT | CAWSGPQRLPLHF
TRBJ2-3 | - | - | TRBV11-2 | TGTGCCAGCAGCTCCTGGGGGGGCTCCTTCACAGATACGCAGTATTTT | CASSSWGGSFTDTQYF
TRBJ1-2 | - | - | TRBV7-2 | TGTGCCAGCAGCCGGGACTGGTTAAGTGGCTACACCTTC | CASSRDWLSGYTF
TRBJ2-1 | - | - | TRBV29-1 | TGCAGCGTTGTACAGTTATACAATGAGCAGTTCTTC | CSVVQLYNEQFF
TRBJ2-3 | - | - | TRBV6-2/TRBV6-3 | TGTGCCAGCTCTACCAGGAGAGTAGATACGCAGTATTTT | CASSTRRVDTQYF
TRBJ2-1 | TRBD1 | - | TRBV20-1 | TGCAGTGCTCCCTCCCCGGACAGGACCTCCTACAATGAGCAGTTCTTC | CSAPSPDRTSYNEQFF
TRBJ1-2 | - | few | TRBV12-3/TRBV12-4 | TGTGCCAGCAGCTCCAGACTCGACTATGGCTACACCTTC | CASSSRLDYGYTF
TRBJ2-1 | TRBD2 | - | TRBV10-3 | TGTGCCATCAGTGAGGGTAGCGGGGGTTTGGAGACCCAGTTCTTC | CAISEGSGGLETQFF
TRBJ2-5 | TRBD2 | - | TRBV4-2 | TGTGCCAGCAGCCATTCTAGCGGGGGGACGTACCAAGAGACCCAGTACTTC | CASSHSSGGTYQETQYF
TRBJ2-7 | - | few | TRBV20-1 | TGCAGTGCTAGAGCTCTTTCCCTTTACGAGCAGTACTTC | CSARALSLYEQYF
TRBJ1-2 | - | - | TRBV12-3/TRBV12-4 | TGTGCCAGCAGTTGGTCAGGCGCCACTAACTATGGCTACACCTTC | CASSWSGATNYGYTF
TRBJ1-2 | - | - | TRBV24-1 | TGTGCCACCAGTGTTAGATACTATGGCTACACCTTC | CATSVRYYGYTF
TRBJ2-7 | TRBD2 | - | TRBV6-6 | TGTGCCAGCAGTCTAGCGGGAGATCAGTACGAGCAGTACTTC | CASSLAGDQYEQYF
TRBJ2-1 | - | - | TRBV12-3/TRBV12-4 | TGTGCCAGCACCGTGAGGACATACGAAAATGAGCAGTTCTTC | CASTVRTYENEQFF
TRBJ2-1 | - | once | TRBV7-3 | TGTGCCAGCAGCTCACAGGGAATTGGTCACAATGAGCAGTTCTTC | CASSSQGIGHNEQFF
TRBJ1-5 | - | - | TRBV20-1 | TGCAGTGCTAGAGATCTGGCACTCCAGCATTTT | CSARDLALQHF
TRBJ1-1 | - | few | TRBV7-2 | TGTGCCAGCAGCTTATCCCCAGGGCGGACTAAGAACACTGAAGCTTTCTTT | CASSLSPGRTKNTEAFF
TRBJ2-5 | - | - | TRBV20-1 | TGCAGTGCTAGACGTCTCGTGCAAGAGACCCAGTACTTC | CSARRLVQETQYF
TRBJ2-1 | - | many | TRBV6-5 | TGTGCCAGCAGTCCCATCGTCCAGGGGTATGAGCAGTTCTTC | CASSPIVQGYEQFF
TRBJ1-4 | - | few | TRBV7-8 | TGTGCCAGCAGAATCCGGGGGGGGGAAAAACTGTTTTTT | CASRIRGGEKLFF
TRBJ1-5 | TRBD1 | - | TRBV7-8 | TGTGCCAGCAGCTACCAGGGGGCGAGCAATCAGCCCCAGCATTTT | CASSYQGASNQPQHF
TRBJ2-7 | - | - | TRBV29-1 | TGCAGCGTTAAAGGCGGCTTTTCCTACGAGCAGTACTTC | CSVKGGFSYEQYF
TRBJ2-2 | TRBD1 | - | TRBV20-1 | TGCAGTGCTGGGACAGGGGGCGACACCGGGGAGCTGTTTTTT | CSAGTGGDTGELFF
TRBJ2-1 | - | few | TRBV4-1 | TGCGCCAGCAGCCAAGACGCCCCCCCCTACAATGAGCAGTTCTTC | CASSQDAPPYNEQFF
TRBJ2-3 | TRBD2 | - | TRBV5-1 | TGCGCCAGCAGCGGAGCGGGGGGCGGAGATACGCAGTATTTT | CASSGAGGGDTQYF
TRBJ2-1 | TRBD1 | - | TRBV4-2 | TGTGCCAGCAGCCTCTGGGACAGCTACAATGAGCAGTTCTTC | CASSLWDSYNEQFF
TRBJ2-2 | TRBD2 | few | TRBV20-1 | TGCAGTGCTAGAGAGCTAGCGGGAGACACCGGGGAGCTGTTTTTT | CSARELAGDTGELFF
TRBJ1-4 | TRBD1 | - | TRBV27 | TGTGCCAGCAGTTCATCCGGGACAGGGATTAATGAAAAACTGTTTTTT | CASSSSGTGINEKLFF
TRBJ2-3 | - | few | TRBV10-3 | TGTGCCATCAGAGGGGGAGGAGCAGATACGCAGTATTTT | CAIRGGGADTQYF